These T cell receptor beta chains were read from a single sample in a study of CD8+ T cells in alopecia areata. Using immunoSEQ multiplex PCR, the repertoire was profiled, and TCRdb retains in-frame clones only, with some absent. Here the sample spans some 170,000 clones, roughly 63% being singletons. The sequencing here drew on CD4+ T cells sorted from blood, taken at roughly week 58, from a patient treated with tofacitinib. Receptor source: a human donor with alopecia areata. CDR3s include the opening cysteine and the closing phenylalanine or tryptophan. A D gene is named only where the DNA matches it firmly. Expanded clones are given a class, and other clones once, few, many or no size at all.

TRBV7-3	.	TRBJ2-1	.	CASSLSQGRAQFF	TGTGCCAGCAGCTTATCACAGGGGAGGGCCCAGTTCTTC
TRBV30	.	TRBJ1-1	.	CAWSVQGNTEAFF	TGTGCCTGGAGTGTACAAGGGAACACTGAAGCTTTCTTT
TRBV18	.	TRBJ2-3	.	CASSPPSSTDTQYF	TGTGCCAGCTCACCACCGTCTAGCACAGATACGCAGTATTTT
TRBV30	few	TRBJ1-2	TRBD1	CAWSEAGGHYGYTF	TGTGCCTGGAGTGAGGCAGGGGGCCACTATGGCTACACCTTC
TRBV7-9	.	TRBJ1-4	.	CASSARPMTATNEKLFF	TGTGCCAGCAGCGCGCGACCGATGACGGCAACTAATGAAAAACTGTTTTTT
TRBV30	.	TRBJ1-1	.	CARDRMNTEAFF	TGTGCCAGAGATCGAATGAACACTGAAGCTTTCTTT
TRBV23-1	few	TRBJ2-1	.	CASISGYNEQFF	TGCGCCAGCATCTCAGGGTACAATGAGCAGTTCTTC
TRBV10-3	.	TRBJ1-1	.	CAIGREDYTEAFF	TGTGCCATCGGGCGGGAGGATTACACTGAAGCTTTCTTT
TRBV30	.	TRBJ2-3	.	CAWKAIAVDTQYF	TGTGCCTGGAAGGCCATCGCGGTAGATACGCAGTATTTT
TRBV4-1	.	TRBJ2-5	TRBD1	CASSQLGQGSETQYF	TGCGCCAGCAGCCAACTGGGACAGGGATCCGAGACCCAGTACTTC
TRBV2	.	TRBJ2-5	.	CASSVARETQYF	TGTGCCAGCAGTGTAGCCCGGGAGACCCAGTACTTC
TRBV14	.	TRBJ1-2	.	CASSQEGAGGYTF	TGTGCCAGCAGCCAAGAAGGGGCAGGTGGCTACACCTTC
TRBV4-1	.	TRBJ1-1	TRBD1	CASSQGMRTGGAFF	TGCGCCAGCAGCCAAGGGATGCGGACAGGGGGAGCTTTCTTT
TRBV6-5	.	TRBJ1-2	.	CASSYSGENGYTF	TGTGCCAGCAGTTACTCGGGAGAAAATGGCTACACCTTC
TRBV4-1	.	TRBJ1-6	.	CASSQETTANNSPLHF	TGCGCCAGCAGCCAAGAGACGACAGCAAATAATTCACCCCTCCACTTT
TRBV18	once	TRBJ1-5	.	CASSPQGNQPQHF	TGTGCCAGCTCACCGCAGGGAAATCAGCCCCAGCATTTT
TRBV11-3	.	TRBJ2-1	TRBD1	CASSTQTGVGTYNEQFF	TGCGCCAGCAGCACGCAGACAGGGGTAGGTACCTACAATGAGCAGTTCTTC